Included here is one T cell receptor (beta chain) sequence, with context. The target antigen is unknown. This entry is derived from a study of T cell responses to AZD1222 COVID-19 vaccine. Study context: Second-dose intervals near 4 or 12 weeks were combined.

Some clones are missing from TCRdb's copy, which holds only in-frame ones; the method was immunoSEQ multiplex PCR. The data hold nearly 95,000 clones, with roughly 90% observed a single time. Study-level findings and limits: In the spike-specific TCR repertoire, nearly half reportedly target unmutated variant regions. In all cases, repertoires were sampled only after the peak T cell response.

The V gene end was trimmed by 3 bases and the J gene end by 7 bases; junction bases not matched to a gene: 9. The length of the CDR3 is 14 residues. Germline V lookup: CDR1 LNHDA, CDR2 SQIVND (reference sequence). The source was peripheral blood, collected on day 0 of AZD1222 vaccination. This TCR was recovered from an adult in good health. This sequence joins TRBV19 and TRBJ2-7; TRBD1 aligns across 7 bases. Here the CDR3 reads CASSMVGTDKEQYF. The CDR3 region has the DNA TGTGCCAGTAGTATGGTAGGGACAGATAAAGAGCAGTACTTC.